Described below is a single T cell receptor beta chain sequence and its context. Its antigen is currently unknown. These data originate in a study of response to subunit inactivated influenza vaccine. CDR3 length: 15 amino acids. V gave up 0 bases and J gave up 4 bases, with 12 bases separating them. CDR1 and CDR2 from the germline V gene are MNHEY and SVGEGT. Study results and limitations: It was the authors' suggestion that each seasonal influenza vaccination recruits few new T cells.

TCRdb reprocessed the RT-PCR reads via MiXCR and lists one record per CDR3 protein. Among roughly 500,000 distinct CDR3 sequences listed, more than 15% were seen once. The sample here was CD4+ T cells sorted from PBMCs, taken 23 to 25 months after vaccination. The receptor comes from a man aged 45 to 70 who received an inactivated influenza vaccine. The J gene is TRBJ2-5, the V gene TRBV6-2 or TRBV6-3, with D perhaps TRBD2 (5 bases). CDR3 DNA: TGTGCCAGCAGTTACTCGATCGGGAAAGGAGAGACCCAGTACTTC. Its translation is CASSYSIGKGETQYF.